The rows below give T cell receptor beta chains drawn from one sample of a study of T cells in Graves' hyperthyroidism and ophthalmopathy. TCRdb ran MiXCR on the multiplex PCR reads and lists one entry per CDR3 protein. The repertoire has approximately 430,000 distinct CDR3 sequences, more than 15% of them found once; the top ten carry around 7.3%. The sample comprised blood. These receptor sequences come from a woman in her late teens or twenties with Graves' hyperthyroidism. CDR3s include the opening cysteine and the closing phenylalanine or tryptophan. A D gene is named only where the DNA matches it firmly. Size is stated for part of the rows, as once, few or many counts, or as a class when the clone is expanded.

>TRBD2|many|TRBV6-1|15|TRBJ2-5
TGTGCCAGCATGACTAGCGGGGGGGTCTTCGAGACCCAGTACTTC
CASMTSGGVFETQYF
>NA|many|TRBV3-1|15|TRBJ2-7
TGTGCCAGCAGCCAAGATCGCGGACTTACCTACGAGCAGTACTTC
CASSQDRGLTYEQYF
>TRBD1|NA|TRBV5-6|15|TRBJ2-7
TGTGCCAGCAGCTTGGGGGACAGTCCTTGGTACGAGCAGTACTTC
CASSLGDSPWYEQYF
>NA|many|TRBV5-1|13|TRBJ2-7
TGCGCCAGCAGCCCCGGACGGACCTACGAGCAGTACTTC
CASSPGRTYEQYF
>TRBD1|many|TRBV20-1|15|TRBJ1-4
TGCAGTGCTAGGAAGGGGACAGGTTTAAATGAAAAACTGTTTTTT
CSARKGTGLNEKLFF
>NA|many|TRBV5-1|14|TRBJ2-5
TGCGCCAGCAGCGTACAGGTATTCCAAGAGACCCAGTACTTC
CASSVQVFQETQYF
>NA|many|TRBV4-1|14|TRBJ2-7
TGCGCCAGCAGCCAAGACCCTGGGCGCTACGAGCAGTACTTC
CASSQDPGRYEQYF
>NA|NA|TRBV29-1|14|TRBJ1-1
TGCAGCGCCGGCGGGGGCCAGTTGGGCACTGAAGCTTTCTTT
CSAGGGQLGTEAFF
>NA|NA|TRBV6-2/TRBV6-3|15|TRBJ2-4
TGTGCCAGCAGTTTATCGTTGGGGTTTTCTCAGGTTCAGTACTTC
CASSLSLGFSQVQYF
>NA|NA|TRBV5-1|14|TRBJ2-7
TGCGCCAGCAGCTTGGGGCTCATCCCGGGGGAGCAGTACTTC
CASSLGLIPGEQYF
>TRBD2|many|TRBV4-2|15|TRBJ2-3
TGTGCCAGCAGCCGTGGTAGCGGGGACACAGATACGCAGTATTTT
CASSRGSGDTDTQYF
>NA|NA|TRBV3-1|13|TRBJ2-7
TGTGCCAGCAGGGGGGGTGGGGAGCTCGAGCAGTACTTC
CASRGGGELEQYF
>NA|many|TRBV20-1|12|TRBJ2-1
TGCAGTACTCCTGCTCCCTACAATGAGCAGTTCTTC
CSTPAPYNEQFF
>TRBD1|NA|TRBV6-1|17|TRBJ1-6
TGTGCCAGCAGTGGTCGGGACAGGGTGACAATAAATTCACCCCTCCACTTT
CASSGRDRVTINSPLHF
>TRBD2|once|TRBV7-3|16|TRBJ2-2
TGTGCCAGCAGCTTGACTAGCGATACGAACACCGGGGAGCTGTTTTTT
CASSLTSDTNTGELFF
>TRBD2|NA|TRBV12-3/TRBV12-4|12|TRBJ2-1
TGTGCCAGCAGTTTAATTCAGCGGGAGTTGTTCTTC
CASSLIQRELFF
>NA|few|TRBV5-4|16|TRBJ2-3
TGTGCCAGCAGCTTGAGAGAGCAGCCTAGCACAGATACGCAGTATTTT
CASSLREQPSTDTQYF
>NA|many|TRBV30|17|TRBJ2-3
TGTGCCTGGAGTGTAAGTCGGCGGAGGTTCAGCACAGATACGCAGTATTTT
CAWSVSRRRFSTDTQYF
>TRBD1|many|TRBV6-1|17|TRBJ2-2
TGTGCCAGCAGGAGGGACAGGGCTGCTAGCGACACCGGGGAGCTGTTTTTT
CASRRDRAASDTGELFF
>NA|many|TRBV3-1|15|TRBJ1-5
TGTGCCAGCAGCCAAGCGGGGGCCCCAAATCAGCCCCAGCATTTT
CASSQAGAPNQPQHF
>NA|many|TRBV25-1|13|TRBJ1-2
TGTGCCAGCAGGGACGGGGCCCTCAGGGGCTACACCTTC
CASRDGALRGYTF
>NA|many|TRBV7-6|15|TRBJ2-5
TGTGCCAGCAGCTCCCTGGGGGCCATCCAAGAGACCCAGTACTTC
CASSSLGAIQETQYF
>TRBD2|few|TRBV3-1|15|TRBJ2-5
TGTGCCAGCAGCCAAGCTGCGGGGGCGGGGGGGACCCAGTACTTC
CASSQAAGAGGTQYF
>NA|many|TRBV2|13|TRBJ1-5
TGTGCCAGCATGGGCGGGGGCAATCAGCCCCAGCATTTT
CASMGGGNQPQHF
>NA|many|TRBV12-3/TRBV12-4|15|TRBJ2-3
TGTGCCAGCAGTTTGTCGGGGGCAGGCACAGATACGCAGTATTTT
CASSLSGAGTDTQYF
>NA|few|TRBV12-3/TRBV12-4|16|TRBJ1-3
TGTGCCAGCAGTTTACGGCAGGCGAACTCTGGAAACACCATATATTTT
CASSLRQANSGNTIYF
>NA|many|TRBV9|14|TRBJ2-2
TGTGCCAGCAGCGTAGCCCTAGTCGCCGGGGAGCTGTTTTTT
CASSVALVAGELFF
>NA|many|TRBV28|14|TRBJ1-2
TGTGCCAGCAGTTTATCCGGGACTCCCGGAGGGCACACCTTC
CASSLSGTPGGHTF
>TRBD1|NA|TRBV12-3/TRBV12-4|12|TRBJ2-7
TGTGCCAGCAGTCAGACAGGGGCCGAGCAGTACTTC
CASSQTGAEQYF
>NA|NA|TRBV5-1|16|TRBJ2-1
TGCGCCAGCAGCTTGGCCCACGAGGGACCTTACAATGAGCAGTTCTTC
CASSLAHEGPYNEQFF
>NA|NA|TRBV12-3/TRBV12-4|14|TRBJ1-1
TGTGCCAGCAGTCCCACTGGGGGATTTGCTGAAGCTTTCTTT
CASSPTGGFAEAFF
>TRBD1|many|TRBV12-3/TRBV12-4|14|TRBJ2-7
TGTGCCAGCGGGGGACAGGGGGTTTCCTACGAGCAGTACTTC
CASGGQGVSYEQYF
>TRBD1|NA|TRBV7-2|16|TRBJ1-1
TGTGCCAGCAGCCCGCGACAGGGGTACATGAACACTGAAGCTTTCTTT
CASSPRQGYMNTEAFF
>NA|NA|TRBV7-3|12|TRBJ1-5
TGTGCCAACCCTGTAGACACTATGTCCCAGCATTTT
CANPVDTMSQHF
>TRBD1|few|TRBV5-1|18|TRBJ2-6
TGCGCCAGCTCTTGGCACCGGACAGGGCGGTTTGGGGCCAACGTCCCGACTTTC
CASSWHRTGRFGANVPTF